The clone carrying this T cell receptor (beta chain) was seen a handful of times. A multiplex PCR was run with 60 Vbeta primers and 13 Jbeta primers. Data came from immunoSEQ multiplex PCR; TCRdb stores just in-frame clones and leaves some out. This table has under 200,000 clones, 68% appearing once. The sample belongs to a study of cytomegalovirus exposure and HLA in healthy donors. Germline lookup yields CDR1 LGHNA and CDR2 YNFKEQ. After removal of 6 bases from V and 10 bases from J, the junction contained 3 bases not matched to a gene. The CDR3 sequence is 12 residues long. This TCR derives from a woman aged 40-49 years in good health and CMV-seropositive. The chain is built from TRBV4-2 and TRBJ2-1; 10 nucleotides align to TRBD2. Material for sequencing was PBMCs. CDR3 nucleotides: TGTGCCAGCAGGACTAGCGGGCCCGAGCAGTTCTTC. As protein: CASRTSGPEQFF.